This T cell receptor (beta chain) was sequenced in a study of post-analysis software for immune sequencing data. Study in general: The patients showed relapsing-remitting, secondary progressive and progressive-relapsing multiple sclerosis courses. Overall study results and limits: Normalized Chao1 diversity was significantly reduced in patients versus controls. Four or five TRBV segments were significantly more frequent in patients than in controls. TRBV5-6, TRBV5-1 and TRBV20-1 were among these segments.

The germline CDR1 and CDR2 sequences are SGHRS and YFSETQ. Losses at the gene ends were 5 bases for V and 5 bases for J; bases not matched to a gene: 4. This CDR3 contains 14 residues. Unique molecular identifiers were carried by the TCR beta cDNA libraries. Out of about 0.9 to 10 million T cells, 450,000 to 600,000 cDNA molecules were generated. TCRdb re-derived calls from the PCR reads in MiXCR, one entry per CDR3 protein. This table has more than 500,000 distinct CDR3 sequences, roughly 34% appearing once. The table lists this clonotype with many counts. Its antigen is as yet unknown. The sample comprised blood. This receptor was taken from a girl aged 2-17 years with multiple sclerosis. J is TRBJ2-1 and V is TRBV5-1, with 10 bases aligning to TRBD2. DNA for the CDR3: TGCGCCAGCAGTCGGACTAGCGGTAACAATGAGCAGTTCTTC. Encoded protein: CASSRTSGNNEQFF.